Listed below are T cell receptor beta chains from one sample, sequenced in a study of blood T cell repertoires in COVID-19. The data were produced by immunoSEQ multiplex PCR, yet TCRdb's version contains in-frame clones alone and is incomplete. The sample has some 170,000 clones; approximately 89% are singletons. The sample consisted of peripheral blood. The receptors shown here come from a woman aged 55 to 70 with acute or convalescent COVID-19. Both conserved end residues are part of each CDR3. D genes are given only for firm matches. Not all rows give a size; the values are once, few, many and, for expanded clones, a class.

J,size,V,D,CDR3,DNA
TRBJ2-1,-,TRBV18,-,CASSPTRGPYNEQFF,TGTGCCAGCTCACCGACCCGGGGTCCCTACAATGAGCAGTTCTTC
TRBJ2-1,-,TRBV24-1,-,CATSDSSTRASSYNEQFF,TGTGCCACCAGTGATTCTTCGACTAGGGCAAGCTCCTACAATGAGCAGTTCTTC
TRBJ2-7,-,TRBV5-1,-,CASSRGGGLDEQYF,TGCGCCAGCAGCCGTGGTGGGGGCCTAGACGAGCAGTACTTC
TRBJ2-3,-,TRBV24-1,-,CATSGAAGSYSTDTQYF,TGTGCCACCAGCGGAGCGGCGGGGTCTTATAGCACAGATACGCAGTATTTT
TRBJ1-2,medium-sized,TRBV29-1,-,CSVEDLNYGYTF,TGCAGCGTTGAAGACCTCAACTATGGCTACACCTTC
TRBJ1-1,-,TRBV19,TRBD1,CASSIFGTGGEAFF,TGTGCCAGTAGTATATTTGGGACAGGGGGCGAAGCTTTCTTT
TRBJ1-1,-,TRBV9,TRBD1,CASSVDGQGGNTEAFF,TGTGCCAGCAGCGTAGACGGACAGGGGGGGAACACTGAAGCTTTCTTT
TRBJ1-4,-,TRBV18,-,CASSPTATNEKLFF,TGTGCCAGCTCCCCCACAGCAACTAATGAAAAACTGTTTTTT
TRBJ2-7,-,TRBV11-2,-,CASSLRFAGRNEQYF,TGTGCCAGCAGCTTAAGGTTTGCAGGGAGGAACGAGCAGTACTTC
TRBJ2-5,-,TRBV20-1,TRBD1,CSARGPGQAYF,TGCAGTGCTAGAGGTCCGGGACAGGCGTACTTC
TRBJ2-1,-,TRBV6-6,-,CASSYDGRGEQFF,TGTGCCAGCAGTTACGACGGGAGAGGTGAGCAGTTCTTC
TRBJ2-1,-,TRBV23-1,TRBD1,CASSHPTGEVNNEQFF,TGCGCCAGCAGTCATCCGACAGGGGAGGTAAACAATGAGCAGTTCTTC
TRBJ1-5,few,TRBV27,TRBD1,CASSFATGNQPQHF,TGTGCCAGCAGTTTCGCGACAGGGAATCAGCCCCAGCATTTT
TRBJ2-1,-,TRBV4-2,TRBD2,CASSPMAMAGVLYNEQFF,TGTGCCAGCAGCCCCATGGCGATGGCGGGAGTACTTTACAATGAGCAGTTCTTC
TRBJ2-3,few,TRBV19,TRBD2,CASSSGAGGPDTQYF,TGTGCCAGTAGCTCGGGGGCGGGAGGTCCGGATACGCAGTATTTT
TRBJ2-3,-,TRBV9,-,CASSAGALDTQYF,TGTGCCAGCAGCGCCGGTGCACTAGATACGCAGTATTTT
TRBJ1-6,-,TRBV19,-,CASRWTENSPLHF,TGTGCCAGTAGGTGGACAGAGAATTCACCCCTCCACTTT
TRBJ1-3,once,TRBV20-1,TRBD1,CSASFGQGLYF,TGCAGTGCTAGCTTCGGACAGGGGTTATATTTT
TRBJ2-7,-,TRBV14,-,CASSEQLISYEQYF,TGTGCCAGCAGTGAACAACTAATCTCCTACGAGCAGTACTTC
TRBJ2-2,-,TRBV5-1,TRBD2,CASSISGSGAGELFF,TGCGCCAGCAGCATAAGCGGGAGCGGGGCCGGGGAGCTGTTTTTT
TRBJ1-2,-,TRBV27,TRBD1,CASSSTGTARDGYTF,TGTGCCAGCAGTTCAACCGGGACAGCGAGAGATGGCTACACCTTC
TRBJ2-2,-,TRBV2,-,CASSALQKELFF,TGTGCCAGCAGTGCCCTTCAGAAGGAGCTGTTTTTT
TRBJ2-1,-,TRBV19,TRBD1,CASRDRGRRNEQFF,TGTGCCAGTAGGGACAGGGGGCGCAGGAATGAGCAGTTCTTC
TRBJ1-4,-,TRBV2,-,CASRVTGDNEKLFF,TGTGCCAGCAGAGTTACAGGAGATAATGAAAAACTGTTTTTT
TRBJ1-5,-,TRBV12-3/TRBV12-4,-,CATQPGGNQPQHF,TGTGCCACTCAGCCAGGGGGCAATCAGCCCCAGCATTTT
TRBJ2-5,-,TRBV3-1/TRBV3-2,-,CASSQGGGGETQYF,TGTGCCAGCAGCCAAGGAGGGGGAGGGGAGACCCAGTACTTC